Following are 9 T cell receptor beta chains from one sample sequenced in a study of T cell repertoires in cytomegalovirus infection. TCRdb reprocessed the reads via MiXCR and lists one record per CDR3 protein. Of around 710,000 distinct CDR3 sequences listed, approximately 32% were seen once; the top ten hold around 14%. For these TCRs, the target antigens are not known. The material sequenced was cultured CD8+ T cells from PBMCs, taken from culture after CMV antigen stimulation. The receptors derive from a human donor in good health (CMV status not recorded). Some clones in this sample may be carry-over from other donors' samples.

In its sample, this clonotype was seen a few times. V usage is TRBV12-3 or TRBV12-4 and J usage is TRBJ1-1; D unclear. The V and J ends lost 2 bases and 7 bases respectively, with 14 bases between them. There are 14 residues in the CDR3. DNA for the CDR3: TGTGCCAGCAGTTTAATGGGAGCAATAGATGAAGCTTTCTTT. This gives the protein CASSLMGAIDEAFF.

This clonotype was recorded many times. The gene calls are TRBV4-2 and TRBJ2-7; D is unresolved. Trimming shortened V by 0 bases and J by 3 bases, and 6 bases separated the two germline ends. The CDR3 loop spans 13 amino acids. Germline values: CDR1 LGHNA, CDR2 YNFKEQ. The CDR3 region has the DNA TGTGCCAGCAGCCAAGATCTTGGCTACGAGCAGTACTTC. It specifies CASSQDLGYEQYF.

This clonotype occurred many times. V and J are TRBV12-3 or TRBV12-4 and TRBJ1-2; the D gene is possibly TRBD1 (5 bases). CDR3 length: 16 amino acids. Trimming removed 2 bases from V and 8 bases from J, with 21 bases in between. The CDR3 sequence is CASSLFAGVQGYGYTF. CDR3 coding DNA: TGTGCCAGCAGTTTATTCGCCGGGGTCCAGGGATACGGCTACACCTTC.

V gene TRBV5-5 combines with J gene TRBJ2-3; no firm D call. V lost 4 bases and J 4 bases, leaving 10 bases between the germline ends. Per the germline V gene, CDR1 is SGHKS and CDR2 is YYEKEE (reference sequence). This CDR3 is 13 amino acids long. CDR3 in DNA: TGTGCCAGCAGCCCTCCCAGTCCAGATACGCAGTATTTT. It translates to CASSPPSPDTQYF.

The V and J genes are TRBV6-2 or TRBV6-3 and TRBJ1-3, with no clear D. Germline V gives CDR1 MNHEY, CDR2 SVGEGT. The CDR3 extends over 11 amino acids. V was shortened by 7 bases and J by 7 bases, with 8 bases between the two germline ends. CDR3 protein: CASTQRNTIYF. The CDR3 DNA reads as TGTGCCAGCACCCAACGGAACACCATATATTTT.

The chain joins TRBV5-1 to TRBJ1-2, with 7 bases lining up with TRBD1. The CDR3 extends over 15 amino acids. With V trimmed by 4 bases and J by 7 bases, 13 bases remained unmatched. Germline loops: CDR1 SGHRS, CDR2 YFSETQ. Here the CDR3 DNA reads TGCGCCAGCAGCGTCACGTGGAGACAGGGAGGTGGCTACACCTTC. This encodes CASSVTWRQGGGYTF. The full variable domain, rest sourced from reference TRBV5-1 and TRBJ1-2, is KAGVTQTPRYLIKTRGQQVTLSCSPISGHRSVSWYQQTPGQGLQFLFEYFSETQRNKGNFPGRFSGRQFSNSRSEMNVSTLELGDSALYLCASSVTWRQGGGYTFGSGTRLTVV.

This clonotype was found once. This CDR3 is CSASEATPYEQYF. CDR3 sequence (DNA): TGCAGTGCTAGTGAAGCAACTCCGTACGAGCAGTACTTC. The genes are TRBV20-1 and TRBJ2-7, with D uncertain. The germline CDR1 and CDR2 sequences are DFQATT and SNEGSKA (reference sequence). CDR3 length: 13 amino acids. V was clipped by 3 bases and J by 4 bases, with 13 bases between them.

Concerning this clonotype: One end of the junction varies from germline; a read error may be responsible. The chain employs TRBV7-2 and TRBJ1-2; TRBD1 is a possible D gene (6 bases). The CDR3 length is 15 residues. CDR1 SGHTA and CDR2 FQGNSA come from the germline V gene. CDR3 nucleotide sequence: TGTGCCAGCAGCCCCTACGCGGACAGTCACTATGTCTACACCTTC. This encodes CASSPYADSHYVYTF. Looking up the rest from reference TRBV7-2 and TRBJ1-2 gives the full variable domain: GAGVSQSPSNKVTEKGKDVELRCDPISGHTALYWYRQSLGQGLEFLIYFQGNSAPDKSGLPSDRFSAERTGGSVSTLTIQRTQQEDSAVYLCASSPYADSHYVYTFGSGTRLTVV.

This clonotype was seen repeatedly, ten times or more. As DNA, the CDR3 is TGCAGCACGACCGGGACAGAAAGTTACGAGCAGTACTTC. Its protein product is CSTTGTESYEQYF. The gene calls are TRBV29-1 and TRBJ2-7; the match to TRBD1 covers 7 bases. This CDR3 contains 13 residues. J was trimmed by 4 bases and V by 8 bases; bases with no gene match: 11. Germline-derived CDR1 and CDR2 are SQVTM and ANQGSEA.